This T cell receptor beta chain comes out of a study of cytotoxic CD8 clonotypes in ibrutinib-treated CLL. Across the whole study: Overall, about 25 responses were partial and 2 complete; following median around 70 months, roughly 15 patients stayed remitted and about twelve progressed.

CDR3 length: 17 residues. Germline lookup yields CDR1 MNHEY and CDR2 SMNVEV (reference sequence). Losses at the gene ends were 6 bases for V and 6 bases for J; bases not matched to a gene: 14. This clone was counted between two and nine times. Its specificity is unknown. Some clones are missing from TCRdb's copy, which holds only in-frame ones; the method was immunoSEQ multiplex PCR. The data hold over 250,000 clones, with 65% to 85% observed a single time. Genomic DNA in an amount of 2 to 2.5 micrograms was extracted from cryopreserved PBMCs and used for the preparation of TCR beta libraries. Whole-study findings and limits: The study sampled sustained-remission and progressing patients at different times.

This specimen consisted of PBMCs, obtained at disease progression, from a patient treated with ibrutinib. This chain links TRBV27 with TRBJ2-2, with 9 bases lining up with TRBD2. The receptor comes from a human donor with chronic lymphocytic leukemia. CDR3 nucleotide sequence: TGTGCCAGCAGCCTTAGGGTGTCTAGCGGGGTACCCGGGGAGCTGTTTTTT. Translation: CASSLRVSSGVPGELFF.